This passage covers 32 T cell receptor beta chains from one sample sequenced in a study of CD8+ T cells in alopecia areata. Once RNA had been extracted, it was reverse transcribed into cDNA to act as the sequencing template. Clones were read by immunoSEQ multiplex PCR, and TCRdb kept only the in-frame ones, dropping some. The sample carries approximately 280,000 clones, roughly 64% recorded once. Treatment: oral pan-JAK inhibitor, 5-10 mg twice daily. The sequenced sample was CD4+ T cells sorted from blood, obtained at week 24, from a patient treated with tofacitinib. The source is a human donor with alopecia areata.

There are a few counts of this clone. The sample contains more than one DNA sequence encoding this CDR3. The chain carries TRBV29-1 and TRBJ1-6; D unclear. CDR1 is SQVTM, CDR2 ANQGSEA, per germline. V lost 0 bases and J 6 bases, leaving 6 bases between the germline ends. CDR3 size: 13 residues. The chain's CDR3 is CSVEDRLNSPLHF. The CDR3 nucleotides are TGCAGCGTTGAAGATAGGCTTAATTCACCCCTCCACTTT.

The sample holds a few counts of this clone. The rearrangement links TRBV14 to TRBJ2-7; D ambiguous. This CDR3 comprises 11 residues. V gave up 1 base and J gave up 6 bases, with 4 bases separating them. CDR1 is SGHDN, CDR2 FVKESK, per germline. CDR3 nucleotide sequence: TGTGCCAGCAGCCAAGCCTCCGAGCAGTACTTC. Protein product: CASSQASEQYF.

This clone was counted a few times. The chain uses TRBV29-1 and TRBJ1-5; 7 bases are shared with TRBD1. J gave up 5 bases and V 7 bases, and 8 bases lay outside the gene matches. This CDR3 contains 13 residues. Looked up from germline, CDR1 is SQVTM and CDR2 is ANQGSEA. The DNA of the CDR3 is TGCAGCGCCCGACAGGGAAGGGATCAGCCCCAGCATTTT. Protein sequence: CSARQGRDQPQHF.

The J gene is TRBJ2-2, the V gene TRBV7-2; tentatively, D is TRBD1 (6 bases). Germline V CDR1 and CDR2: SGHTA, FQGNSA. This CDR3 is 15 amino acids long. V was clipped by 5 bases and J by 1 base, with 11 bases between them. The CDR3 nucleotides are TGTGCCAGCAGCCCACACAGGGAGAACACCGGGGAGCTGTTTTTT. Encoded protein: CASSPHRENTGELFF. Supplemented by reference TRBV7-2 and TRBJ2-2, the full variable domain reads GAGVSQSPSNKVTEKGKDVELRCDPISGHTALYWYRQSLGQGLEFLIYFQGNSAPDKSGLPSDRFSAERTGGSVSTLTIQRTQQEDSAVYLCASSPHRENTGELFFGEGSRLTVL.

A note on this clone: Other DNA sequences in this sample translate to the same CDR3. The gene calls are TRBV29-1 and TRBJ2-5; possibly TRBD2 for D (6 bases). The CDR3 spans 12 residues. Trimming left V 6 bases short and J 2 bases short, with 10 bases between. The V gene's germline CDR1 is SQVTM and CDR2 ANQGSEA. CDR3 in DNA: TGCAGCGTCGGGACTGGGCAAGAGACCCAGTACTTC. Protein: CSVGTGQETQYF.

This clone has just a few counts. This chain joins TRBV29-1 and TRBJ2-1; 8 nucleotides align to TRBD2. The CDR3 spans 14 residues. With 4 bases clipped from V and 2 bases from J, the junction kept 4 bases outside the gene matches. The V gene's germline CDR1 is SQVTM and CDR2 ANQGSEA. This CDR3 is CSVGTSGAYNEQFF. The CDR3 nucleotides read TGCAGCGTTGGTACTAGCGGTGCCTACAATGAGCAGTTCTTC.

The chain couples TRBV28 to TRBJ1-5, with a weak D call TRBD1 (6 bases). In germline, CDR1 is MDHEN, CDR2 SYDVKM. The V end lost 2 bases, the J end lost 5 bases, and 7 bases lay between the germline ends. The CDR3 contains 13 residues. The CDR3 region is CASSLGGHQPQHF. The DNA of the CDR3 is TGTGCCAGCAGTTTAGGGGGGCATCAGCCCCAGCATTTT. The whole variable domain, remainder taken from reference TRBV28 and TRBJ1-5, is DVKVTQSSRYLVKRTGEKVFLECVQDMDHENMFWYRQDPGLGLRLIYFSYDVKMKEKGDIPEGYSVSREKKERFSLILESASTNQTSMYLCASSLGGHQPQHFGDGTRLSIL.

The V call is TRBV23-1, the J call TRBJ1-5; 10 bases map to TRBD1. TRBV23-1 is recorded as an ORF, its role being uncertain. The CDR3 has 16 residues. J lost 1 base, V lost 6 bases, and 6 bases had no gene match. CDR3 in DNA: TGCGCCAGCAGCACCCGGGACAGGGGAAGCAATCAGCCCCAGCATTTT. It translates to CASSTRDRGSNQPQHF.

The V and J genes are TRBV6-5 and TRBJ1-6, with TRBD1 as a possible D gene (5 bases). In germline, CDR1 is MNHEY, CDR2 SVGAGI. The CDR3 runs to 15 residues. Trimming removed 0 bases from V and 7 bases from J, with 10 bases in between. The CDR3 sequence: CASSYSRTPNSPLHF. The CDR3 nucleotides read TGTGCCAGCAGTTACTCTCGGACACCAAATTCACCCCTCCACTTT.

This clone was seen only a few times. The rearrangement links TRBV29-1 to TRBJ2-4; D is uncertain. The CDR3 totals 11 residues. V was trimmed by 5 bases and J by 5 bases, leaving 7 bases between them. The germline V gene has CDR1 SQVTM and CDR2 ANQGSEA. The CDR3, as DNA: TGCAGCGTTCGCGCAGAAAACATTCAGTACTTC. As protein: CSVRAENIQYF.

This clone has just a few counts. The chain joins TRBV19 to TRBJ1-5, with D possibly TRBD1 on 6 matching bases. Trimming stripped 9 bases from V and 9 bases from J, with 27 bases between. Germline V gene sequence: CDR1 LNHDA, CDR2 SQIVND (reference sequence). This CDR3 region has 16 residues. CDR3 sequence reads: CASRPPTLGTRGPQHF. CDR3 bases: TGTGCCAGCAGACCCCCAACCCTAGGGACACGGGGGCCCCAGCATTTT.

V and J are TRBV6-5 and TRBJ2-5, with 7 bases fitting TRBD2. The CDR3 extends over 13 amino acids. The trim removed 2 bases at V and 7 bases at J, leaving 4 bases unmatched. The germline V gene encodes CDR1 MNHEY and CDR2 SVGAGI. CDR3: CASSYPGGGTQYF. The CDR3 coding sequence is TGTGCCAGCAGTTACCCTGGGGGGGGGACCCAGTACTTC.

The V call is TRBV7-2, the J call TRBJ2-7; D unresolved. The germline V gene has CDR1 SGHTA and CDR2 FQGNSA. This CDR3 is built from 13 residues. The V end was cut by 3 bases, the J end by 2 bases, with 8 bases between. CDR3 in amino acids: CASSFGGPYEQYF. The CDR3 nucleotides read TGTGCCAGCAGCTTCGGCGGTCCCTACGAGCAGTACTTC.

This chain links TRBV23-1 with TRBJ2-7, with TRBD1 matching 9 bases. TRBV23-1 is an ORF, with its function uncertain. V lost 3 bases, J lost 5 bases, and 11 bases stayed unmatched. The CDR3 contains 16 residues. CDR3 sequence reads: CASSHPGTGSLDEQYF. CDR3 sequence (DNA): TGCGCCAGCAGTCACCCGGGGACAGGGTCTTTGGACGAGCAGTACTTC.

CDR3 in DNA: TGTGCCTGGAGTGCACTCAGAAATCAGCCCCAGCATTTT. It yields the protein CAWSALRNQPQHF. The chain is built from TRBV30 and TRBJ1-5; D unclear. Germline lookup yields CDR1 GTSNPN and CDR2 SVGIG (reference sequence). CDR3 length: 13 amino acids. Trimming stripped 1 base from V and 4 bases from J, with 8 bases between.

The chain uses TRBV30 and TRBJ1-1, with unresolved D. Germline-derived CDR1 and CDR2 are GTSNPN and SVGIG (reference sequence). Trimming cost V 0 bases and J 5 bases, with 13 bases left between them. The CDR3 covers 14 residues. For the CDR3, the DNA is TGTGCCTGGAGTGTACCCCGGAGAGGGACTGAAGCTTTCTTT. This sequence encodes CAWSVPRRGTEAFF.

Only a few counts were recorded for this clone. The chain has TRBV5-1 and TRBJ2-7, with D possibly matching TRBD1 (6 bases). This CDR3 contains 15 residues. With 4 bases removed from V and 3 bases from J, the gap between germline ends came to 17 bases. Per the germline V gene, CDR1 is SGHRS and CDR2 is YFSETQ. The CDR3 sequence is CASSQGQTPLYEQYF. The CDR3 coding sequence is TGCGCCAGCAGCCAAGGACAGACCCCGCTCTACGAGCAGTACTTC.

The rearrangement uses TRBV27 and TRBJ2-7, with 12 bases matching TRBD2. V was clipped by 6 bases and J by 5 bases; unmatched bases: 8. The CDR3 runs 15 residues. The germline CDR1 and CDR2 sequences are MNHEY and SMNVEV (reference sequence). The CDR3 protein is CASSRTSGGINEQYF. The CDR3 bases are TGTGCCAGCAGCCGTACTAGCGGGGGGATTAACGAGCAGTACTTC.

This clone has ten or more counts. The chain links TRBV6-5 to TRBJ1-2; D remains unclear. V was pared by 5 bases and J by 3 bases, with 10 bases between. The CDR3 sequence is 13 residues long. The V gene's germline CDR1 is MNHEY and CDR2 SVGAGI. The CDR3 loop is CASSSGLDYGYTF. In DNA, the CDR3 is TGTGCCAGCAGTAGCGGGTTAGACTATGGCTACACCTTC.

The chain has TRBV6-5 and TRBJ1-6; a possible D gene is TRBD1 (5 bases). The CDR3 has 13 residues. Germline assignment: CDR1 MNHEY and CDR2 SVGAGI. The germline V and J ends were trimmed by 8 bases and 4 bases, with 9 bases remaining between them. The CDR3 spells CASRDRYNSPLHF. In nucleotides, the CDR3 is TGTGCCAGCCGGGACCGGTATAATTCACCCCTCCACTTT.

This clone occurred a few times. V and J are TRBV28 and TRBJ1-1; D is possibly TRBD1 (5 bases). CDR1 and CDR2 (germline): MDHEN, SYDVKM. This CDR3 spans 14 amino acids. V dropped 3 bases and J dropped 5 bases, with 13 bases sitting between them. The CDR3 coding sequence is TGTGCCAGCAGTTTTACCGGGGGGAGGACTGAAGCTTTCTTT. Translating it yields CASSFTGGRTEAFF.

The chain combines TRBV7-2 with TRBJ1-5; a weak D match, TRBD1 (6 bases). Between the trimmed V and J ends, which lost 4 bases and 1 base, there was a span of 14 bases. This CDR3 is built from 16 residues. CDR1 and CDR2 (germline): SGHTA, FQGNSA. DNA for the CDR3: TGTGCCAGCAGCTCGGTCAGGGGTACAAGCAATCAGCCCCAGCATTTT. This codes for CASSSVRGTSNQPQHF.

Here the CDR3 DNA reads TGTGCCAGCTCACCAAGAGGCCACCAAGAGACCCAGTACTTC. Protein: CASSPRGHQETQYF. This chain connects TRBV18 to TRBJ2-5; no clear D. The V end was cut by 2 bases, the J end by 0 bases, with 7 bases between. The CDR3 extends over 14 amino acids. In germline, CDR1 is KGHSH, CDR2 LQKENI. The full variable domain, completed using reference TRBV18 and TRBJ2-5, is NAGVMQNPRHLVRRRGQEARLRCSPMKGHSHVYWYRQLPEEGLKFMVYLQKENIIDESGMPKERFSAEFPKEGPSILRIQQVVRGDSAAYFCASSPRGHQETQYFGPGTRLLVL.

The chain joins TRBV5-1 to TRBJ2-2, with D tentatively TRBD1 or TRBD2 (5 bases each). Trimming took off 3 bases at V and 3 bases at J, with 9 bases between the two ends. CDR3 length equals 14 residues. The germline V gene has CDR1 SGHRS and CDR2 YFSETQ. The DNA for the CDR3 is TGCGCCAGCAGCTGGGACGGGCACACCGGGGAGCTGTTTTTT. This codes for CASSWDGHTGELFF.

V usage is TRBV9 and J usage is TRBJ2-1; 9 nucleotides match TRBD1. The CDR3 loop spans 15 amino acids. Germline V gene lookup returns CDR1 SGDLS and CDR2 YYNGEE. With 4 bases clipped from V and 5 bases from J, the junction kept 7 bases outside the gene matches. CDR3 residues: CASSIRDRAHNEQFF. The DNA for the CDR3 is TGTGCCAGCAGCATCCGGGACAGGGCCCACAATGAGCAGTTCTTC.

This clone was detected a few times. The chain recombines TRBV7-2 with TRBJ2-5, with 8 bases lining up with TRBD2. The ends lost 5 bases at V and 5 bases at J; junction bases unmatched: 10. The CDR3 spans 15 residues. CDR1 and CDR2 from the germline V gene are SGHTA and FQGNSA. Here the CDR3 DNA reads TGTGCCAGCAGCGCTAGGACTAGCATTGGCGAGACCCAGTACTTC. It translates to CASSARTSIGETQYF.

The genes are TRBV27 and TRBJ1-1; 12 bases agree with TRBD1. The V and J ends lost 7 bases and 10 bases, in that order; junction bases with no gene match: 10. This CDR3 is 14 amino acids long. Germline values: CDR1 MNHEY, CDR2 SMNVEV (reference sequence). CDR3: CASNLSGTGGSAFF. CDR3 bases: TGTGCCAGCAACCTCTCCGGGACAGGGGGCTCAGCTTTCTTT.

This chain uses TRBV5-6 with TRBJ2-1; TRBD2 aligns across 10 bases. The CDR3 length is 17 residues. Germline V gene lookup returns CDR1 SGHDT and CDR2 YYEEEE. The V gene end was trimmed by 1 base and the J gene end by 15 bases; junction bases not matched to a gene: 19. The CDR3 here is CASSLTSGALTFSSAFF. Written as DNA, the CDR3 is TGTGCCAGCAGCTTGACTAGCGGGGCGTTGACGTTCTCCTCGGCGTTCTTC.

This clone was seen a handful of times. The chain links TRBV9 to TRBJ2-5; D may match TRBD1 or TRBD2 (5 bases each). Germline CDR1 and CDR2: SGDLS and YYNGEE. Trimming left V 4 bases short and J 4 bases short, with 17 bases between. The CDR3 is 15 residues long. The CDR3 region has the DNA TGTGCCAGCAGCCTTATGCAGGGAGTTGGAGAGACCCAGTACTTC. This sequence encodes CASSLMQGVGETQYF.

The chain recombines TRBV7-2 with TRBJ2-3; D is uncertain. The CDR3 is made up of 14 amino acids. The V gene's germline CDR1 is SGHTA and CDR2 FQGNSA. V lost 5 bases to trimming and J lost 5 bases, with 14 bases between them. The DNA of the CDR3 is TGTGCCAGCAGCCAAACAGTGGGTGTAGATACGCAGTATTTT. Protein product: CASSQTVGVDTQYF.

The V and J genes are TRBV29-1 and TRBJ2-5; D is unresolved. Germline-derived CDR1 and CDR2 are SQVTM and ANQGSEA. V was shortened by 8 bases and J by 1 base, with 14 bases between the two germline ends. This CDR3 is 13 amino acids long. This CDR3 is CSPEEAAQETQYF. The CDR3 DNA reads TGCAGCCCCGAAGAGGCAGCCCAAGAGACCCAGTACTTC.

The V and J genes are TRBV25-1 and TRBJ1-1; D not certain. CDR1 is MGHDK, CDR2 SYGVNS, per germline. The CDR3 extends over 12 amino acids. Deletions cut 5 bases from V and 1 base from J, with 5 bases between. CDR3: CASSRPNTEAFF. The CDR3 bases are TGTGCCAGCAGTCGGCCGAACACTGAAGCTTTCTTT.